At least ten counts were recorded for the clone carrying this TCR beta chain. This entry is derived from a study of T cells in Graves' hyperthyroidism and ophthalmopathy. The CDR3 length is 15 residues. V gave up 7 bases and J gave up 8 bases, with 23 bases separating them. Looked up from germline, CDR1 is SNHLY and CDR2 is FYNNEI. Using RNA transcripts as the source, TCR beta CDR3 regions were amplified. With the HTBI primer set, the TCR CDR3 went through a first round of RT-PCR. TCRdb reprocessed the multiplex PCR reads with MiXCR, giving one entry per CDR3 protein. The sample has under 700,000 distinct CDR3 sequences, approximately 44% seen once.

The specimen sequenced was peripheral blood or thyroid tissue (not recorded which). This sequence was found in a young woman with Graves' hyperthyroidism. The chain uses TRBV2 and TRBJ1-2; D unclear. CDR3 region: CASTQSDTRTRGYTF. In nucleotides, the CDR3 is TGTGCCAGCACCCAATCAGACACACGGACGCGGGGCTACACCTTC.